The 5 T cell receptor beta chains below were found in one sample sequenced in a study of blood T cell repertoires in COVID-19. Only in-frame clones appear in the TCRdb table, and some are missing; sequencing was by immunoSEQ multiplex PCR. The sample records roughly 150,000 clones, 82% being singletons. Sequenced material: PBMCs or T cells enriched from blood (not recorded which). Source of these receptors: a man aged 55 to 69 who had recovered from COVID-19.

The chain has TRBV18 and TRBJ1-1, with D perhaps TRBD1 (5 bases). The germline V gene has CDR1 KGHSH and CDR2 LQKENI. This CDR3 contains 14 residues. V lost 3 bases to trimming and J lost 0 bases, with 8 bases between them. The DNA for the CDR3 is TGTGCCAGCTCACCGCAGGGTGTGAACACTGAAGCTTTCTTT. This codes for CASSPQGVNTEAFF.

The V and J genes are TRBV4-2 and TRBJ2-3, with D possibly being TRBD2 (6 bases). CDR3 length: 15 residues. Trimming shortened V by 1 base and J by 2 bases, and 10 bases separated the two germline ends. Germline loops: CDR1 LGHNA, CDR2 YNFKEQ. CDR3: CASSQAGVITDTQYF. CDR3 DNA sequence: TGTGCCAGCAGCCAAGCGGGGGTGATCACAGATACGCAGTATTTT.

This chain joins TRBV11-2 and TRBJ2-7; D may be TRBD2 (5 bases). The V gene's germline CDR1 is SGHAT and CDR2 FQNNGV. Trimming left V 3 bases short and J 3 bases short, with 12 bases between. CDR3 length: 14 amino acids. The CDR3 coding sequence is TGTGCCAGCAGCTTGGGGAGAGGGTACTACGAGCAGTACTTC. Its translation is CASSLGRGYYEQYF.

The rearrangement uses TRBV7-3 and TRBJ2-2; weak D call: TRBD1 (6 bases). The CDR3 runs 16 residues. CDR1 SGHTA and CDR2 FQGTGA come from the germline V gene. V was cut by 5 bases and J by 0 bases, with 13 bases left in between. CDR3 sequence: CASSHFRTANTGELFF. The CDR3 DNA sequence: TGTGCCAGCAGCCATTTTCGGACAGCGAACACCGGGGAGCTGTTTTTT.

The chain joins TRBV6-1 to TRBJ2-7; 9 positions agree with TRBD1. CDR1 is MNHNS, CDR2 SASEGT, per germline. CDR3 length equals 15 residues. J was trimmed by 1 base and V by 3 bases; bases with no gene match: 4. The CDR3 region has the DNA TGTGCCAGCAGTGACCGGGACAGGGAGTCCTACGAGCAGTACTTC. This gives the protein CASSDRDRESYEQYF.